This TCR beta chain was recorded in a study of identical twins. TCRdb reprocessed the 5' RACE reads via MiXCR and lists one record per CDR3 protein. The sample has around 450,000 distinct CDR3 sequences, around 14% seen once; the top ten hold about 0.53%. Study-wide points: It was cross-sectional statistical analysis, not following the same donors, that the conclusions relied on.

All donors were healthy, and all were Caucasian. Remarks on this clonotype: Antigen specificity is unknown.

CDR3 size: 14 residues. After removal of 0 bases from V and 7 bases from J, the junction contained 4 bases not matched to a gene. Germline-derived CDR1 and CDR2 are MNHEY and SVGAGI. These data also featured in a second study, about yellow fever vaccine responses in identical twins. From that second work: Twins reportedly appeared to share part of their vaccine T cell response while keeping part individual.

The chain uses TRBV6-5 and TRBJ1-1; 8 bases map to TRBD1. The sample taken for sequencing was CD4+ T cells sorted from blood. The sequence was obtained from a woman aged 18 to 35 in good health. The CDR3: CASSYSDRVYEAFF. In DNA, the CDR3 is TGTGCCAGCAGTTACTCGGACAGGGTTTATGAAGCTTTCTTT.